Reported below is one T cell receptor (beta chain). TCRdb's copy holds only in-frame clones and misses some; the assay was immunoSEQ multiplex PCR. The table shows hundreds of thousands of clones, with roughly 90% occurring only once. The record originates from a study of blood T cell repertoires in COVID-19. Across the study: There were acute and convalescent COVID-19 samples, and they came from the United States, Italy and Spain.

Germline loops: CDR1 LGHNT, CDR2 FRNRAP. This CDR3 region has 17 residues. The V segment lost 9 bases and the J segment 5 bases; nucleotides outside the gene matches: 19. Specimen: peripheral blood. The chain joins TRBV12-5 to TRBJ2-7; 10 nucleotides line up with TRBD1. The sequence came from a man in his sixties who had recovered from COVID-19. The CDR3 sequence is CASGRDRGLVGSDEQYF. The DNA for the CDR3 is TGTGCTAGCGGTCGGGACAGGGGTCTCGTTGGGTCGGACGAGCAGTACTTC.